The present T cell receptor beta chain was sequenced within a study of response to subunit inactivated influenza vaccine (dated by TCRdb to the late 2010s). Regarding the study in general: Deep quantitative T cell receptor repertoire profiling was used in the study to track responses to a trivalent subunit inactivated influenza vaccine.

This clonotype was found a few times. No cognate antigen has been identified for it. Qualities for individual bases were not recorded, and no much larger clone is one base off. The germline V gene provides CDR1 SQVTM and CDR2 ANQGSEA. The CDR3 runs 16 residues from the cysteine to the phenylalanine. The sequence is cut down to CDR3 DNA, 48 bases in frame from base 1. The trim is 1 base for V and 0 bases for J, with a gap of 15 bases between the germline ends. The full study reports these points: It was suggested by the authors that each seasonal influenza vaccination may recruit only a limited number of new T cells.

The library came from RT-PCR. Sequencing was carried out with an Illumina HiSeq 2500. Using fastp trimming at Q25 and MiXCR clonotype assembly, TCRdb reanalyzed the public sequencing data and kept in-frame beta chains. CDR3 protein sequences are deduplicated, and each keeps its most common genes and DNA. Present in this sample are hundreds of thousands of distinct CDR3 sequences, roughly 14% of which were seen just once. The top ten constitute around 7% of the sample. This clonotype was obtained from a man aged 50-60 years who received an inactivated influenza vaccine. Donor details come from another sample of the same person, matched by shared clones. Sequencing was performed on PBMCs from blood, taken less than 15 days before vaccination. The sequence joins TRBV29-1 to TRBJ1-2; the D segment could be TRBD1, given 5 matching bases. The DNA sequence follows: TGCAGCGTTGAAGGGATCGCAGGGAAAGCTAACTATGGCTACACCTTC. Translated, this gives CSVEGIAGKANYGYTF.